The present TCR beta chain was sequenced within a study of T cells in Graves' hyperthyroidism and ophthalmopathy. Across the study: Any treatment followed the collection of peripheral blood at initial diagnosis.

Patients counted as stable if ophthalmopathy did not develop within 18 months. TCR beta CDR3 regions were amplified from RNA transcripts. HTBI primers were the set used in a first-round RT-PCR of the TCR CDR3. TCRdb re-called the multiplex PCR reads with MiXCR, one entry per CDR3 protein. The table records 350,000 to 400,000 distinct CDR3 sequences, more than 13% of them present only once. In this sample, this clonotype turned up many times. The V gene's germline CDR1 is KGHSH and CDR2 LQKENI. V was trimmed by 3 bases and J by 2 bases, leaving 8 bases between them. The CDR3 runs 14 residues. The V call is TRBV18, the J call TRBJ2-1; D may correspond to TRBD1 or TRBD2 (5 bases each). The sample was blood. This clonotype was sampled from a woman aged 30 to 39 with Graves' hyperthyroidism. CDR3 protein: CASSPGRTYNEQFF. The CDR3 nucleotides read TGTGCCAGCTCACCGGGACGGACCTACAATGAGCAGTTCTTC.